This T cell receptor beta chain was sequenced in a study of monozygotic twins with inflammatory bowel disease. Study results and caveats: Between concordant and discordant twins, repertoire similarity failed to differ, a result that limited power may explain. Differing immunosuppressive treatments may have added variability to patient repertoires.

CDR1 and CDR2 (germline): MNHEY, SVGAGI. The CDR3 runs to 16 residues. On this clonotype itself: Its antigen is as yet unknown.

Whole blood that had not undergone T cell sorting provided the isolated total RNA. Following a re-call of the 5' RACE reads, TCRdb has one entry per CDR3 protein and lacks DNA. Listed are 300,000 to 400,000 distinct CDR3 sequences; approximately 2.8% falls within the top ten. This chain joins TRBV6-5 and TRBJ2-7. Source material: blood. This TCR was recovered from a human donor with ulcerative colitis or Crohn's disease, or a healthy co-twin of an affected twin (not recorded which). CDR3 loop: CASSYSHRTTSYEQYF.